The 20 T cell receptor beta chains listed next were all sequenced from one sample in a study of regulatory T cells in long-lasting Graves disease. The time point was: newly diagnosed GD, antithyroid drugs for less than 3 months. There was RNA extracted from PBMCs, and the TCR library was made from it. Building the TCR beta libraries relied on iRepertoire HTBI primers, and CDR3 regions underwent Arm-PCR. One entry per CDR3 protein results from TCRdb running MiXCR on the multiplex PCR reads. The data hold about 440,000 distinct CDR3 sequences, with about a sixth observed a single time. These data were also reused for a study on T cells in Graves' hyperthyroidism and ophthalmopathy.

The sample was peripheral blood mononuclear cells (PBMCs), taken at new diagnosis, from a patient treated with antithyroid drugs. These receptors were collected from a woman aged 18 to 35 with Graves disease.

The sample holds many counts of this clonotype. The V and J genes are TRBV27 and TRBJ2-5, with 10 bases lining up with TRBD2. The trim removed 3 bases at V and 4 bases at J, leaving 5 bases unmatched. Germline V gene lookup returns CDR1 MNHEY and CDR2 SMNVEV (reference sequence). The CDR3 totals 15 residues. In DNA, the CDR3 is TGTGCCAGCAGTTTCACTAGCGGGATTGGAGAGACCCAGTACTTC. It codes for CASSFTSGIGETQYF.

This clonotype was seen ten or more times. The genes are TRBV20-1 and TRBJ2-1; 7 nucleotides align to TRBD1. V shed 1 base, J shed 3 bases, and the junction held 9 bases outside the gene matches. Germline assignment: CDR1 DFQATT and CDR2 SNEGSKA (reference sequence). The length of the CDR3 is 16 residues. The DNA of the CDR3 is TGCAGTGCTAGAGGCTTAGCTGACAGGGTCTACAATGAGCAGTTCTTC. Amino acid sequence: CSARGLADRVYNEQFF.

The V call is TRBV12-3 or TRBV12-4, the J call TRBJ1-2; possibly TRBD1 for D (6 bases). The CDR3 loop spans 13 amino acids. V was trimmed by 5 bases and J by 4 bases, leaving 11 bases between them. CDR3 loop: CASSNQGIYGYTF. The DNA for the CDR3 is TGTGCCAGCAGTAACCAGGGGATCTATGGCTACACCTTC.

The V call is TRBV30, the J call TRBJ2-1; TRBD1 or TRBD2 may be the D gene (5 bases each). Per the germline V gene, CDR1 is GTSNPN and CDR2 is SVGIG (reference sequence). V lost 4 bases to trimming and J lost 4 bases, with 17 bases between them. The CDR3 runs to 15 residues. CDR3 nucleotide sequence: TGTGCCTGGACGCAGGGAGATGGAGTTTACAATGAGCAGTTCTTC. Amino acids: CAWTQGDGVYNEQFF.

This clonotype showed up just a few times. The chain recombines TRBV20-1 with TRBJ2-5, with TRBD2 matching over 9 bases. From germline, CDR1 is DFQATT and CDR2 SNEGSKA (reference sequence). The CDR3 has 15 residues. V shed 6 bases and J 2 bases; nucleotides not matched to a gene: 10. The CDR3 DNA is TGCAGTGCGGACGTCCTAGCGGGAAGGCAAGAGACCCAGTACTTC. This gives the protein CSADVLAGRQETQYF.

The chain employs TRBV20-1 and TRBJ2-5; D gene unclear. CDR1 and CDR2 from the germline V gene are DFQATT and SNEGSKA (reference sequence). The length of the CDR3 is 11 residues. With 3 bases removed from V and 7 bases from J, the gap between germline ends came to 9 bases. The CDR3: CSARGPRTQYF. CDR3 coding DNA: TGCAGTGCTAGGGGCCCGCGGACCCAGTACTTC.

This clonotype was detected only a few times. The J gene is TRBJ2-3, the V gene TRBV7-2, with TRBD2 matching 13 bases. Germline V gene lookup returns CDR1 SGHTA and CDR2 FQGNSA. The CDR3 covers 17 residues. The trim removed 5 bases at V and 2 bases at J, leaving 7 bases unmatched. CDR3 sequence reads: CASSRWTSGRLTDTQYF. DNA for the CDR3: TGTGCCAGCAGCCGATGGACTAGCGGGAGACTCACAGATACGCAGTATTTT.

The chain recombines TRBV20-1 with TRBJ2-7; D is ambiguous. The V gene's germline CDR1 is DFQATT and CDR2 SNEGSKA (reference sequence). This CDR3 contains 14 residues. The V end was cut by 6 bases, the J end by 0 bases, with 15 bases between. The CDR3 sequence is CSAVTPGFSYEQYF. The CDR3 bases are TGCAGTGCGGTCACCCCCGGGTTCTCCTACGAGCAGTACTTC.

Worth noting for this clonotype: A far larger clone is only one base removed, so a read error is likely. DNA for the CDR3: TGTGCCAGCAGTCCCCCCGGGGGCGGAAGCTCCTACGAGCAGTACTTC. This codes for CASSPPGGGSSYEQYF. The chain joins TRBV12-3 or TRBV12-4 to TRBJ2-7; D possibly matches TRBD1 or TRBD2 (6 bases each). The germline V and J ends were trimmed by 5 bases and 0 bases, with 17 bases remaining between them. The CDR3 extends over 16 amino acids.

This clonotype was counted many times. The chain links TRBV6-5 to TRBJ2-1; a weak D match, TRBD2 (5 bases). Trimming cost V 2 bases and J 0 bases, with 11 bases left between them. Germline loops: CDR1 MNHEY, CDR2 SVGAGI. The CDR3 consists of 16 residues. The CDR3, as DNA: TGTGCCAGCAGTTACGCCTGGAGGAGCTCCTACAATGAGCAGTTCTTC. Translation gives CASSYAWRSSYNEQFF.

The chain employs TRBV7-9 and TRBJ1-2; 8 nucleotides agree with TRBD1. Germline V gives CDR1 SEHNR, CDR2 FQNEAQ (reference sequence). V was clipped by 4 bases and J by 8 bases; unmatched bases: 9. The CDR3 contains 14 residues. The CDR3 coding sequence is TGTGCCAGCAGCTCCGTGACAGGGGATTTAGGCTACACCTTC. It yields the protein CASSSVTGDLGYTF.

The sample holds a few counts of this clonotype. This chain joins TRBV28 and TRBJ2-1, with a tentative D call TRBD1 (7 bases). V lost 3 bases to trimming and J lost 0 bases, with 12 bases between them. Germline CDR1 MDHEN, CDR2 SYDVKM. This CDR3 has 16 residues. The CDR3: CASSFRQGGSYNEQFF. The CDR3 nucleotides are TGTGCCAGCAGTTTTCGGCAGGGGGGCTCCTACAATGAGCAGTTCTTC.

This clonotype was counted ten times or more. The V and J genes are TRBV3-1 and TRBJ1-6; D gene ambiguous. The V gene lost 6 bases and the J gene lost 6 bases, with 6 bases spanning the gap. The germline V gene has CDR1 LGHDT and CDR2 YNNKEL (reference sequence). The CDR3 totals 12 residues. The CDR3 loop is CASRTSNSPLHF. CDR3 bases: TGTGCCAGCAGGACTTCTAATTCACCCCTCCACTTT.

This chain joins TRBV18 and TRBJ1-5; no reliable D call. Trimming shortened V by 2 bases and J by 7 bases, and 9 bases separated the two germline ends. This CDR3 contains 13 residues. Germline-derived CDR1 and CDR2 are KGHSH and LQKENI. The CDR3 loop is CASSPSAVQPQHF. The CDR3 DNA is TGTGCCAGCTCACCATCGGCCGTCCAGCCCCAGCATTTT. Full variable domain (rest looked up from reference TRBV18 and TRBJ1-5): NAGVMQNPRHLVRRRGQEARLRCSPMKGHSHVYWYRQLPEEGLKFMVYLQKENIIDESGMPKERFSAEFPKEGPSILRIQQVVRGDSAAYFCASSPSAVQPQHFGDGTRLSIL.

This chain connects TRBV4-3 to TRBJ2-7; 9 nucleotides line up with TRBD2. The CDR3 loop spans 14 amino acids. J lost 4 bases, V lost 1 base, and 2 bases had no gene match. Germline loops: CDR1 LGHNA, CDR2 YSLEER. The chain's CDR3 is CASSQGGRGYEQYF. DNA of the CDR3: TGCGCCAGCAGCCAAGGCGGGAGGGGGTACGAGCAGTACTTC.

This clonotype was counted only a few times. Written as DNA, the CDR3 is TGTGCCAGCAGTGAAGGGTGGACAGGTTCTTATGAGCAGTTCTTC. Translation gives CASSEGWTGSYEQFF. The V and J genes are TRBV2 and TRBJ2-1; 7 bases agree with TRBD1. This CDR3 has 15 residues. Germline V CDR1 and CDR2: SNHLY, FYNNEI. The J segment lost 8 bases and the V segment lost 1 base, leaving 8 bases of the junction unmatched.

This clonotype has a count of ten or more. The V gene is TRBV7-2, the J gene TRBJ2-1; 13 bases match TRBD2. The V gene end was trimmed by 5 bases and the J gene end by 4 bases; junction bases not matched to a gene: 11. CDR3 size: 18 residues. In germline, CDR1 is SGHTA, CDR2 FQGNSA. Written as DNA, the CDR3 is TGTGCCAGCAGCACGACTAGCGGGAGGAGATTTCTTTACAATGAGCAGTTCTTC. It encodes CASSTTSGRRFLYNEQFF.

In this sample, this clonotype turned up a few times. This chain joins TRBV5-6 and TRBJ2-2, with D perhaps matching TRBD1 (6 bases). The CDR3 length is 16 residues. Germline CDR1 is SGHDT and CDR2 is YYEEEE. Trimming stripped 3 bases from V and 5 bases from J, with 17 bases between. The CDR3 is CASSYYRVLGTGELFF. The CDR3 nucleotides are TGTGCCAGCAGCTACTACAGGGTGTTGGGGACCGGGGAGCTGTTTTTT.

This clonotype was detected ten times or more. Sequence at one end of the junction differs from germline and may be a read error. V and J are TRBV7-8 and TRBJ2-5; 13 positions agree with TRBD2. CDR1 is SGHVS, CDR2 FQNEAQ, per germline. The CDR3 is 17 amino acids. The CDR3 DNA is TGTGCCAGCAGCCCGCGGACTAGCGGGAGAGTAGGAGAGACCCAGCACTTC. Translating it yields CASSPRTSGRVGETQHF. Full variable domain (remainder filled in from reference TRBV7-8 and TRBJ2-5): GAGVSQSPRYKVAKRGQDVALRCDPISGHVSLFWYQQALGQGPEFLTYFQNEAQLDKSGLPSDRFFAERPEGSVSTLKIQRTQQEDSAVYLCASSPRTSGRVGETQHFGPGTRLLVL.

This clonotype was counted at least ten times. The chain employs TRBV5-1 and TRBJ1-1; 10 bases map to TRBD1. There are 15 residues in the CDR3. V lost 4 bases to trimming and J lost 2 bases; unmatched junction nucleotides: 5. Germline values: CDR1 SGHRS, CDR2 YFSETQ. CDR3 in amino acids: CASSPETGGNTEAFF. CDR3 in DNA: TGCGCCAGCAGCCCAGAGACAGGGGGCAACACTGAAGCTTTCTTT.